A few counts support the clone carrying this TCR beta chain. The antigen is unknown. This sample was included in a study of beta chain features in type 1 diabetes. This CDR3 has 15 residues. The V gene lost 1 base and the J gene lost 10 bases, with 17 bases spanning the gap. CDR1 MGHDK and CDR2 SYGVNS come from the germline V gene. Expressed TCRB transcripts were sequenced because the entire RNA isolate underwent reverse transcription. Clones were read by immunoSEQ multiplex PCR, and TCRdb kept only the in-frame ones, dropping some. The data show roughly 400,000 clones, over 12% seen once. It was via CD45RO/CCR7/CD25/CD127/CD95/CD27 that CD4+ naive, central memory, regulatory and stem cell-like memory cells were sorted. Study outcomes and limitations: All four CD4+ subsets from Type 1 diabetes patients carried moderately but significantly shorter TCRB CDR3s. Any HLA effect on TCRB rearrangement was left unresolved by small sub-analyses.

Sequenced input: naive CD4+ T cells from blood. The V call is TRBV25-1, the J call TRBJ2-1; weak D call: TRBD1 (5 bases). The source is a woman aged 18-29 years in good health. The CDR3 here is CASSESQIGASEQFF. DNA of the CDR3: TGTGCCAGCAGTGAATCTCAAATTGGGGCGTCAGAGCAGTTCTTC.